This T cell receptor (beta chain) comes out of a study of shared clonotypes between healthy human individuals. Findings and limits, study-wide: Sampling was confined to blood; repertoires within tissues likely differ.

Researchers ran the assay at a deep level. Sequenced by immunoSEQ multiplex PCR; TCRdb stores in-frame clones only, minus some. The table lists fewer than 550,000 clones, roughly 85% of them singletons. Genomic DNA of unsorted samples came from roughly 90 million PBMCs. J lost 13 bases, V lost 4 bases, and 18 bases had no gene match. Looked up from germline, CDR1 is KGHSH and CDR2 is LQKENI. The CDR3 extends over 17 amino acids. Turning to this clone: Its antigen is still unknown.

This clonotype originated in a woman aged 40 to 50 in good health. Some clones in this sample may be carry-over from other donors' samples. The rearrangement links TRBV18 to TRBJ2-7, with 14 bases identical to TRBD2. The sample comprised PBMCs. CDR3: CASSRPPAPGLAGAPYF. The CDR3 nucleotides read TGTGCCAGCTCACGCCCCCCCGCCCCGGGACTAGCGGGAGCGCCCTACTTC.